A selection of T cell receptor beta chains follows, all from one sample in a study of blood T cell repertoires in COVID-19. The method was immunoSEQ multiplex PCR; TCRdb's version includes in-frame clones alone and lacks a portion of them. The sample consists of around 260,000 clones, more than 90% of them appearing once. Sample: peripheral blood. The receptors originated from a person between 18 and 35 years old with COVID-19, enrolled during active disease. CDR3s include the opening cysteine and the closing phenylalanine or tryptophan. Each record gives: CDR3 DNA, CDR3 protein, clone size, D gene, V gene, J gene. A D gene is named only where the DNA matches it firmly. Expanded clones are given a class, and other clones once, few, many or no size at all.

DNA: TGTGCCAGCAGGAGGGAGTGGAACACCGGGGAGCTGTTTTTT
CDR3: CASRREWNTGELFF
size: few
D: .
V: TRBV6-5
J: TRBJ2-2

DNA: TGTGCCAGCAGCTTGGAAGGTATCGGGGGCTATGGCTACACCTTC
CDR3: CASSLEGIGGYGYTF
size: .
D: .
V: TRBV5-5
J: TRBJ1-2

DNA: TGTGCCAGTAGCAGTGGGACAGGGGGAGCCGGGGAGCTGTTTTTT
CDR3: CASSSGTGGAGELFF
size: .
D: TRBD1
V: TRBV19
J: TRBJ2-2

DNA: TGTGCCAGCAGTATACAGGGAGAGAATCAGCCCCAGCATTTT
CDR3: CASSIQGENQPQHF
size: .
D: .
V: TRBV25-1
J: TRBJ1-5

DNA: TGCGCCAGCAGCCAGGGCGGACTAGCGGGACTCACAGATACGCAGTATTTT
CDR3: CASSQGGLAGLTDTQYF
size: once
D: TRBD2
V: TRBV4-1
J: TRBJ2-3

DNA: TGCGCCAGCAGCCTATACAATGAGCAGTTCTTC
CDR3: CASSLYNEQFF
size: .
D: .
V: TRBV5-1
J: TRBJ2-1

DNA: TGTGCCAGCAGTTCCCCCCCCCTAAAAGTCTATGGCTACACCTTC
CDR3: CASSSPPLKVYGYTF
size: once
D: .
V: TRBV28
J: TRBJ1-2

DNA: TGTGCCAGCAGCCGCGCGGTAGATCAGCCCCAGCATTTT
CDR3: CASSRAVDQPQHF
size: .
D: .
V: TRBV6-6
J: TRBJ1-5

DNA: TGTGCCAGCAGTTATTCAGACGGGGAGCTGTTTTTT
CDR3: CASSYSDGELFF
size: .
D: .
V: TRBV12-3/TRBV12-4
J: TRBJ2-2

DNA: TGTGCCAGCAGCTTAGGCGGGGGGATAAGGTCCTACGAGCAGTACTTC
CDR3: CASSLGGGIRSYEQYF
size: large
D: TRBD2
V: TRBV11-2
J: TRBJ2-7

DNA: TGTGCCACCAGTGATCCAGCTAGCGGGAGGGATGAGCAGTTCTTC
CDR3: CATSDPASGRDEQFF
size: .
D: TRBD2
V: TRBV24-1
J: TRBJ2-1

DNA: TGCGCCAGCAGTGAGGGACAGAACAATCAGCCCCAGCATTTT
CDR3: CASSEGQNNQPQHF
size: few
D: .
V: TRBV10-2
J: TRBJ1-5

DNA: TGTGCCAGCAGCTTAGCGGCCCTAGCGGGAGGGGGAACGCAGTATTTT
CDR3: CASSLAALAGGGTQYF
size: .
D: TRBD2
V: TRBV7-6
J: TRBJ2-3

DNA: TGTGCCAGCAGTTCGCCGTCTAGGGGGCCTGAAGCTTTCTTT
CDR3: CASSSPSRGPEAFF
size: .
D: TRBD1
V: TRBV28
J: TRBJ1-1

DNA: TGTGCCAGCAGTTACCCCGGCGGCCCCGGGGAGCTGTTTTTT
CDR3: CASSYPGGPGELFF
size: .
D: .
V: TRBV6-5
J: TRBJ2-2

DNA: TGTGCCAGCAGCTCAATGGCAACACCGTACCAAGAGACCCAGTACTTC
CDR3: CASSSMATPYQETQYF
size: .
D: .
V: TRBV4-2
J: TRBJ2-5

DNA: TGCGCCAGCAGCCAGATCCCAGGGTACAATGAGCAGTTCTTC
CDR3: CASSQIPGYNEQFF
size: .
D: .
V: TRBV4-1
J: TRBJ2-1

DNA: TGTGCCAGCACACCGTCGGAACGGAGCTATGGCTACACCTTC
CDR3: CASTPSERSYGYTF
size: .
D: .
V: TRBV3-1/TRBV3-2
J: TRBJ1-2

DNA: TGTGCCAGCAGCGTAGAGGGTCCTCGGACTAGCGGGAGCCCAGATACGCAGTATTTT
CDR3: CASSVEGPRTSGSPDTQYF
size: .
D: TRBD2
V: TRBV9
J: TRBJ2-3

DNA: TGTGCCAGTAGTATAGATCACTTTCGTTCCGTACAGACAATCGGAAACACCATATATTTT
CDR3: CASSIDHFRSVQTIGNTIYF
size: .
D: .
V: TRBV19
J: TRBJ1-3

DNA: TGTGCCAGCAGTGAAAGGGGCAGCTATGGCTACACCTTC
CDR3: CASSERGSYGYTF
size: once
D: .
V: TRBV2
J: TRBJ1-2

DNA: TGCGCCAGCAGCGCGGGTGGAGGGCAGGGTCAGCCCCAGCATTTT
CDR3: CASSAGGGQGQPQHF
size: once
D: .
V: TRBV5-1
J: TRBJ1-5

DNA: TGCGCCAGCAGCTTCCGACTAGCAGGCACAGATACGCAGTATTTT
CDR3: CASSFRLAGTDTQYF
size: .
D: TRBD2
V: TRBV5-1
J: TRBJ2-3

DNA: TGCAGTGCTAGTGGTACCTACACAGATACGCAGTATTTT
CDR3: CSASGTYTDTQYF
size: .
D: .
V: TRBV29-1
J: TRBJ2-3

DNA: TGCGCCAGCAGCGCAACAGGGGTGGGAAGTACTAATGAAAAACTGTTTTTT
CDR3: CASSATGVGSTNEKLFF
size: .
D: TRBD1
V: TRBV5-1
J: TRBJ1-4

DNA: TGCGCCAGCAGCTTAGGGCAGGGGGCCGTTGAAGCTTTCTTT
CDR3: CASSLGQGAVEAFF
size: .
D: TRBD1
V: TRBV5-1
J: TRBJ1-1

DNA: TGTGCCAGCAGTGAAGCCGGTGAGGGCCAAAGAGAGACCCAGTACTTC
CDR3: CASSEAGEGQRETQYF
size: .
D: .
V: TRBV25-1
J: TRBJ2-5

DNA: TGTGCCAGCAGTTTAGATAGGACACACGTTTCAAGGCAGTACTTC
CDR3: CASSLDRTHVSRQYF
size: .
D: .
V: TRBV28
J: TRBJ2-7

DNA: TGCGCCAGCAGCGCGACAGGGGGGGCAGATACGCAGTATTTT
CDR3: CASSATGGADTQYF
size: .
D: TRBD1
V: TRBV5-1
J: TRBJ2-3